This TCR beta chain was identified during a study of blood T cell repertoires in COVID-19. Germline V gene data show CDR1 as SGHTA and CDR2 as FQGNSA. The CDR3 totals 14 residues. The trim removed 7 bases at V and 4 bases at J, leaving 8 bases unmatched. TCRdb's copy holds only in-frame clones and misses some; the assay was immunoSEQ multiplex PCR. The sample includes over 75,000 clones, over 65% of them seen just once. The sequence was collected from a human donor in a cohort sampled during active COVID-19. The chain recombines TRBV7-2 with TRBJ2-7; 9 bases match TRBD1. Sample: peripheral blood. The CDR3 DNA sequence: TGTGCCAGCACGACCAGGGACAGGGAGTACGAGCAGTACTTC. Its translation is CASTTRDREYEQYF.